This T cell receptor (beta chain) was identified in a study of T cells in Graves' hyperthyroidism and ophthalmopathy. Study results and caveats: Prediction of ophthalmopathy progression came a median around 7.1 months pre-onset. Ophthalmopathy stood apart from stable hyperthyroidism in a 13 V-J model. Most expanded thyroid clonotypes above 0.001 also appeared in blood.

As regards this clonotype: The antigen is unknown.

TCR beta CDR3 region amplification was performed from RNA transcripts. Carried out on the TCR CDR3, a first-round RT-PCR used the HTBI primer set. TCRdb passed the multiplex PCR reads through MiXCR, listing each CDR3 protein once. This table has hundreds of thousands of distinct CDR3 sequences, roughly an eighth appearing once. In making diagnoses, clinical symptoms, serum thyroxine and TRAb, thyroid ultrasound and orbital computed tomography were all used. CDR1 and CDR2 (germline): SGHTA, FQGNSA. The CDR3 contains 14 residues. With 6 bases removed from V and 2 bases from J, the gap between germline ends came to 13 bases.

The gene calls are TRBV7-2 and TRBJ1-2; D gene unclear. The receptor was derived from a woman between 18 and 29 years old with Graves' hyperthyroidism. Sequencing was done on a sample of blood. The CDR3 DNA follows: TGTGCCAGCAGTAGACCTGAAGGGAACTATGGCTACACCTTC. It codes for CASSRPEGNYGYTF. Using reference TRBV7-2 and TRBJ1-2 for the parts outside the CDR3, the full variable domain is GAGVSQSPSNKVTEKGKDVELRCDPISGHTALYWYRQSLGQGLEFLIYFQGNSAPDKSGLPSDRFSAERTGGSVSTLTIQRTQQEDSAVYLCASSRPEGNYGYTFGSGTRLTVV.